These 2 T cell receptor beta chains share one sample of origin, sequenced in a study of cytomegalovirus exposure and HLA in healthy donors. The method was immunoSEQ multiplex PCR; TCRdb's version includes in-frame clones alone and lacks a portion of them. The data show 140,000 to 150,000 clones, roughly 93% seen once. Sequencing was done on a sample of PBMCs. The receptor source for this set is a man between 18 and 35 years old in good health and CMV-seropositive.

V and J are TRBV6-1 and TRBJ1-2, with 9 positions matching TRBD1. With V trimmed by 3 bases and J by 4 bases, 3 bases remained unmatched. Per germline, CDR1 MNHNS and CDR2 SASEGT. The CDR3 runs 14 residues. CDR3 loop: CASSEAQGAYGYTF. CDR3 bases: TGTGCCAGCAGTGAGGCACAGGGGGCCTATGGCTACACCTTC.

This chain links TRBV11-1 with TRBJ2-5; D gene unclear. V was shortened by 3 bases and J by 5 bases, with 13 bases between the two germline ends. The CDR3 extends over 14 amino acids. Germline loops: CDR1 SGHAT, CDR2 FQDESV (reference sequence). The CDR3 nucleotides are TGTGCCAGCAGCTTCCTCGGAGCATTTGAGACCCAGTACTTC. Its translation is CASSFLGAFETQYF.